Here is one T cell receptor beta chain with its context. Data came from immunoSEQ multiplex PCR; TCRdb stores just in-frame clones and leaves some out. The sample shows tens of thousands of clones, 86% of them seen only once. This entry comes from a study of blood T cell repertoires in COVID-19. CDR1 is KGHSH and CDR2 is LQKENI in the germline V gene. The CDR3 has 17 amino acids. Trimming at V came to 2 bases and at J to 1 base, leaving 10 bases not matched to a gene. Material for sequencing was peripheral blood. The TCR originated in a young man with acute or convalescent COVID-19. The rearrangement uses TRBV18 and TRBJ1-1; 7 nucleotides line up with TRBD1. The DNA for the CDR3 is TGTGCCAGCTCACCATTGGGACAGCCCTTGCAGAACACTGAAGCTTTCTTT. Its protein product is CASSPLGQPLQNTEAFF.